The 29 T cell receptor beta chains presented below share a single source sample, sequenced in a study of cytomegalovirus exposure and HLA in healthy donors (dated by TCRdb to the late 2010s). The library came from the immunoSEQ multiplex PCR assay. The multiplex PCR relied on a mix of 60 forward primers for TCR Vbeta segments and 13 reverse primers for TCR Jbeta segments. TCRdb re-hosts the immuneACCESS table, in-frame sequences only. Its copies lack some clones; in the studies checked, an unresolved V gene accounts for under half of them, and the cause for the rest is not known. The sample table holds 120,000 or so clones, of which about 80% were seen once. The ten biggest clones cover about 2.6% of the sample. Sequenced material: PBMCs. The receptors were gathered from a man aged 25 to 40 in good health and CMV-seronegative.

Regarding this clone: A junction boundary mismatches the germline segment, possibly from a read error. This CDR3 is CASILAAATNEKLFF. CDR3 in DNA: TGTGCCAGCATTTTAGCGGCTGCAACTAATGAAAAACTGTTTTTT. The genes are TRBV28 and TRBJ1-4; D gene unclear. In germline, CDR1 is MDHEN, CDR2 SYDVKM. The CDR3 has 15 residues. The whole variable domain, filled in from reference TRBV28 and TRBJ1-4, reads DVKVTQSSRYLVKRTGEKVFLECVQDMDHENMFWYRQDPGLGLRLIYFSYDVKMKEKGDIPEGYSVSREKKERFSLILESASTNQTSMYLCASILAAATNEKLFFGSGTQLSVL.

The chain recombines TRBV29-1 with TRBJ2-3; TRBD1 might be the D (5 bases). V was pared by 1 base and J by 2 bases, with 13 bases between. Germline values: CDR1 SQVTM, CDR2 ANQGSEA. This CDR3 has 15 amino acids. The CDR3 reads CSVEAPRANTDTQYF. The CDR3 nucleotides read TGCAGCGTTGAAGCTCCCAGGGCAAACACAGATACGCAGTATTTT.

V gene TRBV7-9 combines with J gene TRBJ2-1; possibly TRBD1 for D (6 bases). Deletions cut 3 bases from V and 3 bases from J, with 15 bases between. The CDR3 has 16 residues. CDR1 SEHNR and CDR2 FQNEAQ come from the germline V gene (reference sequence). CDR3: CASSFGPGTNYNEQFF. The CDR3 DNA reads TGTGCCAGCAGCTTCGGCCCCGGGACAAACTACAATGAGCAGTTCTTC.

This clone has only a few counts. V gene TRBV29-1 combines with J gene TRBJ1-1, with unresolved D. Per germline, CDR1 SQVTM and CDR2 ANQGSEA. Trimming cost V 6 bases and J 3 bases, with 14 bases left between them. This CDR3 comprises 13 residues. As DNA, the CDR3 is TGCAGCGTGACCTACGGAGGCGACACTGAAGCTTTCTTT. Its protein is CSVTYGGDTEAFF.

This clone occurred once. This chain links TRBV27 with TRBJ1-2; TRBD1 agrees at 12 bases. CDR3 size: 17 residues. Trimming at V came to 6 bases and at J to 0 bases, leaving 8 bases not matched to a gene. Per the germline V gene, CDR1 is MNHEY and CDR2 is SMNVEV (reference sequence). This CDR3 reads CASSERDRGPPNYGYTF. The CDR3 nucleotides read TGTGCCAGCAGCGAACGGGACAGGGGGCCCCCTAACTATGGCTACACCTTC.

The chain uses TRBV19 and TRBJ1-5, with D possibly matching TRBD1 (5 bases). The CDR3 loop spans 14 amino acids. With 3 bases removed from V and 4 bases from J, the gap between germline ends came to 10 bases. From germline, CDR1 is LNHDA and CDR2 SQIVND (reference sequence). The CDR3 loop reads CASSIQGGNQPQHF. The CDR3 DNA sequence: TGTGCCAGTAGTATTCAGGGTGGAAATCAGCCCCAGCATTTT.

The chain uses TRBV5-1 and TRBJ2-7; 8 bases are a match to TRBD2. This CDR3 region has 16 residues. Germline trimming cut 0 bases from V and 0 bases from J; bases unmatched to any gene: 5. CDR1 SGHRS and CDR2 YFSETQ come from the germline V gene. The CDR3 protein is CASSLETSANSYEQYF. Here the CDR3 DNA reads TGCGCCAGCAGCTTGGAGACTAGCGCGAACTCCTACGAGCAGTACTTC.

This clone was counted a few times. The genes are TRBV5-3 and TRBJ2-7; 7 bases fit TRBD1. TRBV5-3 is assigned to the ORF class and has an uncertain function. The length of the CDR3 is 15 residues. V lost 4 bases, J lost 5 bases, and 12 bases stayed unmatched. CDR3: CARSLPQGTDDEQYF. The CDR3 DNA is TGTGCCAGAAGCCTACCACAGGGGACGGACGACGAGCAGTACTTC.

In the case of this clone: An end of the junction does not agree with germline; a read error may underlie this. The chain carries TRBV5-4 and TRBJ1-2, with 8 bases matching TRBD1. This CDR3 has 14 amino acids. CDR1 is SGHNT and CDR2 is YYREEE in the germline V gene (reference sequence). The CDR3 reads CASSTGQGGYGYPF. The CDR3 nucleotides read TGTGCCAGCAGCACCGGACAGGGCGGCTATGGCTACCCCTTC.

V usage is TRBV6-6 and J usage is TRBJ1-1; TRBD1 is a possible D gene (5 bases). Trimming took off 6 bases at V and 7 bases at J, with 9 bases between the two ends. Per germline, CDR1 MNHNY and CDR2 SVGAGI (reference sequence). CDR3 length equals 11 residues. CDR3 DNA sequence: TGTGCCAGCAGAGACGGGGGTGAAGCTTTCTTT. This codes for CASRDGGEAFF.

This chain links TRBV19 with TRBJ2-5, with D possibly matching TRBD2 (7 bases). Germline V gene sequence: CDR1 LNHDA, CDR2 SQIVND (reference sequence). V lost 5 bases and J 2 bases, leaving 15 bases between the germline ends. There are 15 residues in the CDR3. CDR3 in amino acids: CASSPWTRGQETQYF. CDR3 nucleotide sequence: TGTGCCAGTAGTCCATGGACTAGGGGGCAAGAGACCCAGTACTTC.

This clone was seen only once. The chain is built from TRBV29-1 and TRBJ1-2; D remains unclear. The CDR3 runs to 11 residues. With 6 bases removed from V and 5 bases from J, the gap between germline ends came to 10 bases. Germline lookup yields CDR1 SQVTM and CDR2 ANQGSEA. The CDR3 DNA is TGCAGCGTCGTCAGAGGTTATGGCTACACCTTC. Amino acid sequence: CSVVRGYGYTF.

This rearrangement joins TRBV5-6 to TRBJ1-6; D might be TRBD1 (5 bases). V lost 4 bases to trimming and J lost 7 bases, with 18 bases between them. The CDR3 runs to 16 residues. The germline V gene encodes CDR1 SGHDT and CDR2 YYEEEE. In DNA form, the CDR3 reads TGTGCCAGCAGCGCCAAGACAGAACCCAGAAATTCACCCCTCCACTTT. It codes for CASSAKTEPRNSPLHF.

The chain combines TRBV4-3 with TRBJ1-2, with TRBD1 matching over 8 bases. Germline-derived CDR1 and CDR2 are LGHNA and YSLEER. With 5 bases clipped from V and 2 bases from J, the junction kept 4 bases outside the gene matches. The CDR3 has 14 amino acids. The CDR3 coding sequence is TGCGCCAGCAGCGAGACAGGGGCGAACTATGGCTACACCTTC. This translates into CASSETGANYGYTF.

This clone showed up just a few times. The CDR3 nucleotides read TGTGCCAGCAGCTCCCCGGGACTAGCGGGAGTAAACTTCGATGAGCAGTTCTTC. This encodes CASSSPGLAGVNFDEQFF. The chain is built from TRBV7-9 and TRBJ2-1, with TRBD2 identical over 14 bases. The V gene end was trimmed by 4 bases and the J gene end by 8 bases; junction bases not matched to a gene: 13. The CDR3 spans 18 residues. Germline CDR1 SEHNR, CDR2 FQNEAQ (reference sequence).

This sequence joins TRBV5-1 and TRBJ2-7, with 10 bases fitting TRBD2. V shed 5 bases and J 3 bases; nucleotides not matched to a gene: 11. Germline lookup yields CDR1 SGHRS and CDR2 YFSETQ. The CDR3 spans 16 residues. Here the CDR3 reads CASSTGLASEDYEQYF. DNA of the CDR3: TGCGCCAGCAGTACGGGACTAGCGAGCGAAGACTACGAGCAGTACTTC.

The rearrangement links TRBV5-1 to TRBJ2-6, with D uncertain. The germline V gene has CDR1 SGHRS and CDR2 YFSETQ. V lost 4 bases, J lost 2 bases, and 7 bases lay in between. The CDR3 is 14 amino acids. CDR3 loop: CASSPPAGANVLTF. The CDR3, as DNA: TGCGCCAGCAGCCCCCCGGCTGGGGCCAACGTCCTGACTTTC.

The sample holds one count of this clone. The rearrangement links TRBV9 to TRBJ2-1, with 14 bases lining up with TRBD2. The CDR3 is 15 residues long. Unmatched junction bases numbered 4, after V lost 2 bases and J lost 9 bases. Germline assignment: CDR1 SGDLS and CDR2 YYNGEE. CDR3 coding DNA: TGTGCCAGCAGCGTGACTAGCGGGAGGGCCTCTGAGCAGTTCTTC. This gives the protein CASSVTSGRASEQFF.

The J gene is TRBJ2-7, the V gene TRBV5-6; no reliable D call. Germline values: CDR1 SGHDT, CDR2 YYEEEE. The length of the CDR3 is 16 residues. The ends were cut back, 5 bases at V and 0 bases at J, with 18 bases in the middle. The CDR3, as DNA: TGTGCCAGCAGGACGGGTGTGGCAGAGCCCTCCTACGAGCAGTACTTC. Translated: CASRTGVAEPSYEQYF.

This clone occurred a few times. The chain has TRBV29-1 and TRBJ2-4, with TRBD2 as a possible D gene (6 bases). The CDR3 loop spans 12 amino acids. With 7 bases removed from V and 10 bases from J, the gap between germline ends came to 17 bases. Germline V CDR1 and CDR2: SQVTM, ANQGSEA. Here the CDR3 DNA reads TGCAGCGCACGGAGGGGAGAGAATATTCAGTACTTC. This encodes CSARRGENIQYF. Full variable domain (missing parts from reference TRBV29-1 and TRBJ2-4): SAVISQKPSRDICQRGTSLTIQCQVDSQVTMMFWYRQQPGQSLTLIATANQGSEATYESGFVIDKFPISRPNLTFSTLTVSNMSPEDSSIYLCSARRGENIQYFGAGTRLSVL.

This chain connects TRBV28 to TRBJ2-1; 9 bases map to TRBD1. This CDR3 region has 15 residues. Germline V gene lookup returns CDR1 MDHEN and CDR2 SYDVKM. V lost 7 bases, J lost 10 bases, and 14 bases stayed unmatched. The CDR3 loop reads CASITVGQGPLEQFF. The CDR3 nucleotides read TGTGCCAGCATCACGGTGGGACAGGGCCCCTTAGAGCAGTTCTTC.

This clone was recorded only once. This chain joins TRBV27 and TRBJ1-5; TRBD1 might be the D (5 bases). V lost 2 bases and J lost 0, with 8 bases in between. The CDR3 length is 15 residues. Germline values: CDR1 MNHEY, CDR2 SMNVEV (reference sequence). The chain's CDR3 is CASSLGGYSNQPQHF. Here the CDR3 DNA reads TGTGCCAGCAGTTTAGGGGGGTATAGCAATCAGCCCCAGCATTTT.

Only a few counts were recorded for this clone. V gene TRBV28 combines with J gene TRBJ1-2, with TRBD1 matching 9 bases. The V gene's germline CDR1 is MDHEN and CDR2 SYDVKM. The V and J ends lost 5 bases and 2 bases, in that order; junction bases with no gene match: 3. The CDR3 is 14 amino acids. CDR3 sequence: CASSTGQGNYGYTF. As DNA, the CDR3 is TGTGCCAGCAGTACGGGACAGGGAAACTATGGCTACACCTTC.

Points on this clone: The junction shows a germline mismatch at one end, possibly a read error. The chain combines TRBV25-1 with TRBJ1-1, with TRBD1 as a possible D gene (6 bases). CDR3 size: 16 residues. Germline-derived CDR1 and CDR2 are MGHDK and SYGVNS. The CDR3 coding sequence is TGTGCCAGCAGTGAATGGGGCAGGGGACGGAACCCTGAAGCTTTCTTT. Its protein product is CASSEWGRGRNPEAFF.

This sequence joins TRBV19 and TRBJ2-4, with D possibly TRBD1 on 8 matching bases. Germline CDR1 is LNHDA and CDR2 is SQIVND (reference sequence). V lost 5 bases and J lost 9, with 23 bases in between. The CDR3 covers 16 residues. The CDR3 DNA reads TGTGCCAGTAGTCCGTTAGGAGACAGGGGAGGGAGCATTCAGTACTTC. This translates into CASSPLGDRGGSIQYF.

V gene TRBV7-6 combines with J gene TRBJ2-1, with TRBD2 matching over 7 bases. The V gene end was trimmed by 2 bases and the J gene end by 6 bases; junction bases not matched to a gene: 4. Germline V gene sequence: CDR1 SGHVS, CDR2 FNYEAQ. CDR3 length: 14 amino acids. The CDR3 loop is CASSLSSGINEQFF. Written as DNA, the CDR3 is TGTGCCAGCAGCTTATCTAGCGGAATCAATGAGCAGTTCTTC.

This chain connects TRBV2 to TRBJ1-4, with TRBD1 matching 7 bases. The V gene end was trimmed by 6 bases and the J gene end by 4 bases; junction bases not matched to a gene: 8. This CDR3 contains 15 residues. Germline values: CDR1 SNHLY, CDR2 FYNNEI. This chain's CDR3 is CASRKPGGFNEKLFF. CDR3 DNA: TGTGCCAGCAGAAAACCAGGGGGGTTTAATGAAAAACTGTTTTTT. Looking up the rest from reference TRBV2 and TRBJ1-4 gives the full variable domain: EPEVTQTPSHQVTQMGQEVILRCVPISNHLYFYWYRQILGQKVEFLVSFYNNEISEKSEIFDDQFSVERPDGSNFTLKIRSTKLEDSAMYFCASRKPGGFNEKLFFGSGTQLSVL.

The chain is built from TRBV9 and TRBJ2-3; no clear D. This CDR3 is 14 amino acids long. The V and J ends lost 2 bases and 0 bases respectively, with 7 bases between them. CDR1 and CDR2 (germline): SGDLS, YYNGEE. CDR3 sequence reads: CASSVRQSTDTQYF. DNA for the CDR3: TGTGCCAGCAGCGTTCGACAAAGCACAGATACGCAGTATTTT.

The chain is built from TRBV5-4 and TRBJ2-2, with 7 bases matching TRBD2. Germline-derived CDR1 and CDR2 are SGHNT and YYREEE (reference sequence). V dropped 4 bases and J dropped 0; count of bases not matched to a gene: 3. The CDR3 totals 15 residues. CDR3 in amino acids: CASSGGLPNTGELFF. CDR3 sequence (DNA): TGTGCCAGCAGCGGGGGACTACCGAACACCGGGGAGCTGTTTTTT.